The T cell receptor (beta chain) under discussion was sequenced for a study of OX40 agonist ivuxolimab in advanced cancers. Study background: Ivuxolimab, an agonistic anti-OX40 (CD134) antibody, was given to patients. Having had anti-PD-1, anti-PD-L1 or anti-CTLA-4 therapy before was allowed, and roughly 40% had some. Cohort: about 82% men, mean age about 60, aged about 23 to 80.

Per germline, CDR1 SGHNT and CDR2 YYREEE (reference sequence). The length of the CDR3 is 12 residues. V gave up 0 bases and J gave up 4 bases, with 3 bases separating them. Libraries were prepared by immunoSEQ multiplex PCR; TCRdb keeps only in-frame clonotypes and omits some of them. The sample comprises tens of thousands of clones, around four fifths of which are singletons, and around 4% rests with the top ten. The chain recombines TRBV5-4 with TRBJ2-3; D remains unclear. The sequences come from CD4+ or CD8+ T cells sorted from blood, collected in a trial of the OX40 agonist ivuxolimab. The clonotype originates from an adult with an advanced solid tumor such as melanoma, head and neck, liver or kidney cancer. The CDR3 loop is CASSLVSDTQYF. DNA for the CDR3: TGTGCCAGCAGCTTGGTGTCAGATACGCAGTATTTT.